The rows below give T cell receptor beta chains drawn from one sample of a study of cytomegalovirus exposure and HLA in healthy donors. Generated by immunoSEQ multiplex PCR, the TCRdb table keeps only in-frame clones and is missing some. Altogether about 120,000 clones are present, approximately 86% being singletons, with the ten largest covering about 4.1%. Source material: PBMCs. Receptor source: a man between 18 and 35 years old in good health and CMV-seropositive. Both conserved end residues are part of each CDR3. The order of the fields is V gene, CDR3 protein.

V: TRBV4-2; CDR3: CASSQADRGNGYEQYF
V: TRBV11-2; CDR3: CASSLNRIGEQYF
V: TRBV6-1; CDR3: CASSGSWGQGASTEAFF
V: TRBV15; CDR3: CATSSGPSGQETQYF
V: TRBV5-6; CDR3: CASSLRPIEGGELFF
V: TRBV6-1; CDR3: CASSEVEGPYQPQHF
V: TRBV27; CDR3: CASSLARAAPQHF
V: TRBV6-5; CDR3: CASSPPRGDVSPLHF
V: TRBV5-6; CDR3: CASSLGTYQPQHF
V: TRBV28; CDR3: CASTTTGVIFGYTF
V: TRBV10-3; CDR3: CAISEGDRLSYEQYF
V: TRBV4-1; CDR3: CASSQEAQGNQPQHF
V: TRBV4-3; CDR3: CASSQGTALDSYNEQFF
V: TRBV7-9; CDR3: CASSRDRENEKLFF
V: TRBV2; CDR3: CASSEAQVGNQPQHF
V: TRBV6-5; CDR3: CASSYGLPTSGNTIYF
V: TRBV2; CDR3: CASHNREQETQYF
V: TRBV29-1; CDR3: CSVEVPGGSAGELFF
V: TRBV7-2; CDR3: CASSSTRGGSYNEQFF
V: TRBV5-1; CDR3: CASSATGGANTEAFF
V: TRBV7-2; CDR3: CASSFPKSGGELFF
V: TRBV18; CDR3: CASSPPDRLYGYTF
V: TRBV28; CDR3: CASQRRARSQNEQFF
V: TRBV2; CDR3: CASGTGKMVGTEAFF
V: TRBV5-1; CDR3: CASSASGTGRIEQYF
V: TRBV5-1; CDR3: CASSPTQKGTNYGYTF
V: TRBV10-1; CDR3: CASSEYTWTEVYEQYF
V: TRBV10-2; CDR3: CASSASGFMNTEAFF
V: TRBV10-2; CDR3: CASSGTVVLAKNIQYF
V: TRBV12-5; CDR3: CASGPSLAGPSSYNEQFF
V: TRBV5-6; CDR3: CASSPGGGFSNQPQHF
V: TRBV18; CDR3: CASSPPPRDRSSNTEAFF
V: TRBV27; CDR3: CASGGAGSIEKLFF
V: TRBV5-4; CDR3: CASSLGGLAATYEQYF
V: TRBV5-1; CDR3: CASSPGQGGTGELFF
V: TRBV11-2; CDR3: CASSQSTGGEKLFF
V: TRBV30; CDR3: CAWSRGITNTGELFF
V: TRBV4-3; CDR3: CASSQDSTDRVYNEQFF
V: TRBV19; CDR3: CASSDRVNTGELFF
V: TRBV7-9; CDR3: CASSLGGAGAPKAFF
V: TRBV6-6; CDR3: CASSWDMAAGGNTIYF
V: TRBV29-1; CDR3: CSVESRVDQETQYF
V: TRBV5-1; CDR3: CASSSREPYEQYF
V: TRBV28; CDR3: CASIGPGLYEQYF
V: TRBV19; CDR3: CASSLGTGIQPQHF
V: TRBV28; CDR3: CASSFPRGGKLFF
V: TRBV21-1; CDR3: CASSKGVRGSYNEQFF
V: TRBV18; CDR3: CASSPTTTGLLKPQHF
V: TRBV5-1; CDR3: CASSFRDRANSPLHF
V: TRBV7-6; CDR3: CASSLSGLSTDTQYF
V: TRBV19; CDR3: CASSPLAGALYNEQFF
V: TRBV19; CDR3: CASSIVGQVTTEAFF
V: TRBV6-6; CDR3: CASSPRTVTYEQYF
V: TRBV5-5; CDR3: CASSLELGFSGNTIYF
V: TRBV23-1; CDR3: CASSQFGLSGGTSSNQPQHF
V: TRBV27; CDR3: CASSFKGNEQFF
V: TRBV11-2; CDR3: CASSLGVGPPYNEQFF
V: TRBV27; CDR3: CASTRRTGDLVYEQYF
V: TRBV10-3; CDR3: CAISVDRGNSPLHF